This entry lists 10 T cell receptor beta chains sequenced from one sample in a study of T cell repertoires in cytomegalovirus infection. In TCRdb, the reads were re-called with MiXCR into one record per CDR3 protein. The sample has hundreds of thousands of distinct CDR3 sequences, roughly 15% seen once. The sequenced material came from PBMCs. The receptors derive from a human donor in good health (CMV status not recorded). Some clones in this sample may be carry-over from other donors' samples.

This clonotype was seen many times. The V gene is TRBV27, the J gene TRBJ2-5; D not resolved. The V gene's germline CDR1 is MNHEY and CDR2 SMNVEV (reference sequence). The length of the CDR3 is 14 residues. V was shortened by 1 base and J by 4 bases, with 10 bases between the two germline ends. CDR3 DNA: TGTGCCAGCAGTTTATTGTCTAGACGAGAGACCCAGTACTTC. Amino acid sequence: CASSLLSRRETQYF.

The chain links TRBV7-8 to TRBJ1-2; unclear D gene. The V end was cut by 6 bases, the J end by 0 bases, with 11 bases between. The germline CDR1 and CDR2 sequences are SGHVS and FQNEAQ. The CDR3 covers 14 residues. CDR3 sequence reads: CASSSDGTNYGYTF. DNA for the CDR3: TGTGCCAGCAGTTCGGACGGGACTAACTATGGCTACACCTTC.

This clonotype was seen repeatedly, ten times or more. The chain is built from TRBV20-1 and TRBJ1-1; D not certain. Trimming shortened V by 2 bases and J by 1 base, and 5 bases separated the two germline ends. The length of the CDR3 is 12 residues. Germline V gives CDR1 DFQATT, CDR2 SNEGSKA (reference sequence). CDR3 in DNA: TGCAGTGCTAGAACCCCGAACACTGAAGCTTTCTTT. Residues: CSARTPNTEAFF.

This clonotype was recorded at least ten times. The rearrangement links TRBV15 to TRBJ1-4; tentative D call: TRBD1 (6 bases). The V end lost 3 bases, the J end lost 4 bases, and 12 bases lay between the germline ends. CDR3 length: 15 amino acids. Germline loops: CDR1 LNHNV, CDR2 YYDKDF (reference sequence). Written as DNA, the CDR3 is TGTGCCACCAGCAGCGGGGCAGGGGATAATGAAAAACTGTTTTTT. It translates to CATSSGAGDNEKLFF.

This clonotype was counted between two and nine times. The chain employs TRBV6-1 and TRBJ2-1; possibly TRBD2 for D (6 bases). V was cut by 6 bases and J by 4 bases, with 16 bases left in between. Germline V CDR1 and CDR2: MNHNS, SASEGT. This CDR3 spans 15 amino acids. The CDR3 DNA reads TGTGCCAGCAGGCCCCCGGGAGCGGTGTACAATGAGCAGTTCTTC. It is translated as CASRPPGAVYNEQFF.

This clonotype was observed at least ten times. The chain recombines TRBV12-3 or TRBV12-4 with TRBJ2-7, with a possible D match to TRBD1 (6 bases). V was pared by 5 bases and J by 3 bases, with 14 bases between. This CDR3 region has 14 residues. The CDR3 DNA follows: TGTGCCAGCAGTACCCCGGGACATCTCTACGAGCAGTACTTC. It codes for CASSTPGHLYEQYF.

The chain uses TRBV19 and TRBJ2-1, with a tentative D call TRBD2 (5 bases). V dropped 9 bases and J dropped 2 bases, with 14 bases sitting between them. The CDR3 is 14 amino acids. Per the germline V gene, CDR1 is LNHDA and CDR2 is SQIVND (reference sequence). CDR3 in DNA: TGTGCCAGCACTCCGAGCGGACCCTACAATGAGCAGTTCTTC. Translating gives CASTPSGPYNEQFF.

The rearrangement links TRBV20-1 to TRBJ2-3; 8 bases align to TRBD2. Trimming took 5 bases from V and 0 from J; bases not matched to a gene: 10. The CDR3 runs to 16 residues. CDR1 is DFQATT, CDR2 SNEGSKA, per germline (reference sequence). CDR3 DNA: TGCAGTGCTCGATCCTTAGCGGGATTTAGCACAGATACGCAGTATTTT. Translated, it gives CSARSLAGFSTDTQYF.

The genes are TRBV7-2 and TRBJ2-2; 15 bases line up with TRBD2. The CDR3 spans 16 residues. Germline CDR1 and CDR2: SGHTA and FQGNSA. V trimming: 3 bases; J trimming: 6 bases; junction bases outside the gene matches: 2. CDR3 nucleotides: TGTGCCAGCAGCTTCGGGACTAGCGGGGGGTCCGGGGAGCTGTTTTTT. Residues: CASSFGTSGGSGELFF.

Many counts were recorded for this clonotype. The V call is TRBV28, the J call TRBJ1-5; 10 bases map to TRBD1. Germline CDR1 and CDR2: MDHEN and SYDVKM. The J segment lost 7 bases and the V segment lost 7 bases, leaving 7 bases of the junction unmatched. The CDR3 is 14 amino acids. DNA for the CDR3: TGTGCCAGCACCTTCGACAGGGGGCGGCAGCCCCAGCATTTT. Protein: CASTFDRGRQPQHF.